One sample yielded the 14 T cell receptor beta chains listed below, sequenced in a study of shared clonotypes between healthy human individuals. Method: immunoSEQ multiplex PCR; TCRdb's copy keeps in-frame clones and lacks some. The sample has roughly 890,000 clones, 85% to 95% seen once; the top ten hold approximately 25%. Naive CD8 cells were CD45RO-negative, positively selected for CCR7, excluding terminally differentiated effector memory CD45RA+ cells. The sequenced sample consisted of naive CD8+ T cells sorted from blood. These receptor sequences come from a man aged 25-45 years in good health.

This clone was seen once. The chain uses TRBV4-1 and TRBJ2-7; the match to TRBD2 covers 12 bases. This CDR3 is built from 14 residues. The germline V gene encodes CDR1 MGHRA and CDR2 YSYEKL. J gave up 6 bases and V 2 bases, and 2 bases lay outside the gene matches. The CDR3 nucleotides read TGCGCCAGCAGCCAACCGGGACTAGCGGGCGAGCAGTACTTC. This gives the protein CASSQPGLAGEQYF.

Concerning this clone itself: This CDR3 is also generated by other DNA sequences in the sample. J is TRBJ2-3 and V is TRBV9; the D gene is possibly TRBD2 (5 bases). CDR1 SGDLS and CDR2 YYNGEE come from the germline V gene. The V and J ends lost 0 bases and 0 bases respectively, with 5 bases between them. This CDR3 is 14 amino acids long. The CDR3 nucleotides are TGTGCCAGCAGCGTAGGAGGGAGCACAGATACGCAGTATTTT. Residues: CASSVGGSTDTQYF.

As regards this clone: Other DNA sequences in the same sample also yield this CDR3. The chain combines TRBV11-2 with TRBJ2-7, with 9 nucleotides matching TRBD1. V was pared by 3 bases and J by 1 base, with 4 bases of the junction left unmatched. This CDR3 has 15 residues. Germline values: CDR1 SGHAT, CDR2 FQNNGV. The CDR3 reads CASSFGQGTSYEQYF. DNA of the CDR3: TGTGCCAGCAGCTTCGGACAGGGGACATCCTACGAGCAGTACTTC.

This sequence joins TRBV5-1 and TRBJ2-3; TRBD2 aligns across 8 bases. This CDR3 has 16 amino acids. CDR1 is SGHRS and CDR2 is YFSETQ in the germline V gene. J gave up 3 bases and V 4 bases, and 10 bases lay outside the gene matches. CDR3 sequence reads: CASSPLGLATTDTQYF. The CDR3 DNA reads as TGCGCCAGCAGCCCGCTAGGACTAGCCACTACAGATACGCAGTATTTT.

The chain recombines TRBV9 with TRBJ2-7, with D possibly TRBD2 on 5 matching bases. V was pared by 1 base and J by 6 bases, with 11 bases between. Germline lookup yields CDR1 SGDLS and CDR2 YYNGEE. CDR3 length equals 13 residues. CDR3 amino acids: CASSVSSRGEQYF. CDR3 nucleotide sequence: TGTGCCAGCAGCGTATCTAGCCGGGGCGAGCAGTACTTC.

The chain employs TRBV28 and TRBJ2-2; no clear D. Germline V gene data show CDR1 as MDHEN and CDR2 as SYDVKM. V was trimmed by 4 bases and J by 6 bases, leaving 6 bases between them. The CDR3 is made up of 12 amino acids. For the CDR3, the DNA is TGTGCCAGCAGTTCGGACCCCGGGGAGCTGTTTTTT. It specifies CASSSDPGELFF.

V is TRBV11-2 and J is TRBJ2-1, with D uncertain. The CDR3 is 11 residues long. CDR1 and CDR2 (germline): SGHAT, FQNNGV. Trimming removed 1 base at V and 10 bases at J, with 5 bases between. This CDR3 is CASSLGPEQFF. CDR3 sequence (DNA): TGTGCCAGCAGCTTAGGCCCGGAGCAGTTCTTC.

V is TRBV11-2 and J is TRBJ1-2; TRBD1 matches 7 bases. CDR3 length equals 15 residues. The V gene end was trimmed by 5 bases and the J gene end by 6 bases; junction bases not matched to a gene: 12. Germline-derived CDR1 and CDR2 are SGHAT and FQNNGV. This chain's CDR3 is CASSAQNRGLDGYTF. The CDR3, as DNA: TGTGCCAGCAGCGCTCAAAACAGGGGATTAGATGGCTACACCTTC.

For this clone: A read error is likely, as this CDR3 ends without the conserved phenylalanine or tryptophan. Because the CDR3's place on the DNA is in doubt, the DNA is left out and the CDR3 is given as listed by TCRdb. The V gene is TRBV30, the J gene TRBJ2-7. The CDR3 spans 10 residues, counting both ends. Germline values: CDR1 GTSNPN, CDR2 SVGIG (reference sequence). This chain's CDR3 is CAWSRDVAGL.

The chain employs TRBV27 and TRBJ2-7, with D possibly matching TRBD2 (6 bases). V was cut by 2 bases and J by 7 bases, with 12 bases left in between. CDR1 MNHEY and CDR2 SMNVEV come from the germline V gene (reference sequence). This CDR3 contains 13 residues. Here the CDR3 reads CASSLRAGREQYF. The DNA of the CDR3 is TGTGCCAGCAGTTTAAGGGCAGGGAGGGAGCAGTACTTC.

The CDR3: CASSNQAGGPPEQYF. The CDR3 DNA follows: TGTGCCAGCAGCAACCAAGCGGGAGGGCCGCCCGAGCAGTACTTC. V and J are TRBV11-2 and TRBJ2-7, with 10 bases lining up with TRBD2. The CDR3 is made up of 15 amino acids. With V trimmed by 5 bases and J by 6 bases, 10 bases remained unmatched. Per germline, CDR1 SGHAT and CDR2 FQNNGV. Full variable domain (rest looked up from reference TRBV11-2 and TRBJ2-7): EAGVAQSPRYKIIEKRQSVAFWCNPISGHATLYWYQQILGQGPKLLIQFQNNGVVDDSQLPKDRFSAERLKGVDSTLKIQPAKLEDSAVYLCASSNQAGGPPEQYFGPGTRLTVT.

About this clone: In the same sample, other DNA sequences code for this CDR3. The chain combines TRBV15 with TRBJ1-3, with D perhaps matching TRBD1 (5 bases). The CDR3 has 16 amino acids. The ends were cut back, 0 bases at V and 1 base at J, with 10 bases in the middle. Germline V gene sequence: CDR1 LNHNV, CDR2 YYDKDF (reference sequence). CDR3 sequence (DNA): TGTGCCACCAGCAGAGATCTCGGGGGTTCTGGAAACACCATATATTTT. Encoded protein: CATSRDLGGSGNTIYF.

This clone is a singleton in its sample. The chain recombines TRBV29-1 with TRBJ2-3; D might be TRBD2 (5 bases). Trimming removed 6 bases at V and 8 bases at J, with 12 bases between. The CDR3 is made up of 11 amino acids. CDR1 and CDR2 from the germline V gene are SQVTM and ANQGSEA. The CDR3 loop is CSVPRLSTQYF. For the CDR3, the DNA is TGCAGCGTCCCCCGACTATCTACGCAGTATTTT.

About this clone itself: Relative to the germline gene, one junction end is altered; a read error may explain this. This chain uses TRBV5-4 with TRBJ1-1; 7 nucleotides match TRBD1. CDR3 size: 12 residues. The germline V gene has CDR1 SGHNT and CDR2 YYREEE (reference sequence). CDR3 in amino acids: CASTLSDRDLLW. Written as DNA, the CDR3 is TGTGCCAGCACCCTCTCAGACAGGGACCTGCTCTGG.